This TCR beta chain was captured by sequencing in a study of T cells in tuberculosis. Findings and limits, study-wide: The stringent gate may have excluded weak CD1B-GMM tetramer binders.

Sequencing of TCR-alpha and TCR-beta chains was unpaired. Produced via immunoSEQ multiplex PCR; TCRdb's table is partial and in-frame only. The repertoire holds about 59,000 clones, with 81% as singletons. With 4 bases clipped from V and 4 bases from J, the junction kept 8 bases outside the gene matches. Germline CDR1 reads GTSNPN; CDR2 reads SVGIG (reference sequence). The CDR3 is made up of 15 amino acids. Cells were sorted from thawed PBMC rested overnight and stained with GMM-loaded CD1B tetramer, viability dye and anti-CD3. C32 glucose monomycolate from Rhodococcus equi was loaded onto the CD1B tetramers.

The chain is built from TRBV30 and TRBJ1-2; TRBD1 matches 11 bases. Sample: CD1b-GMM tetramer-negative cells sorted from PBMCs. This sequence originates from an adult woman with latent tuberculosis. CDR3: CAWIRDRGSSYGYTF. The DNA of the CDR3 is TGTGCCTGGATCAGGGACAGGGGGTCAAGCTATGGCTACACCTTC.